The entry below gives a single TCR beta chain sequence along with its context. Its antigen remains unknown. Specified treatment: approximately 9-day PBMC culture with coronavirus spike peptide pools or control peptides (ViraFEST assay). This sample is drawn from a study of vaccination and CD4 T cells after COVID-19. Study-wide background: Recovered-phase convalescent patients showed SARS-CoV-2 positivity by nasal swab PCR; nine were mild, one severe. Overlapping spike peptides of SARS-CoV-2, HCoV-NL63, HCoV-OC43 and HCoV-229E were used, and cells were stimulated with them. A CEFX pool, an HIV-1 Nef pool, or else no peptide went into the control cultures.

Germline V gives CDR1 SNHLY, CDR2 FYNNEI. The V gene lost 6 bases and the J gene lost 1 base, with 9 bases spanning the gap. The CDR3 contains 13 residues. The assay that was used to sequence DNA from cultured CD4+ T cells was the Oncomine TCR Beta short-read assay. Each CDR3 protein gets one entry after TCRdb re-called the PCR reads with MiXCR. The sample carries about 13,000 distinct CDR3 sequences, 25% to 30% recorded once. Material for sequencing was CD4+ T cells from blood, cultured in vitro. The sequence was obtained from a human donor who had recovered from COVID-19. This chain links TRBV2 with TRBJ1-1, with D hard to call. The DNA of the CDR3 is TGTGCCAGCAGACATCAGAAGAACACTGAAGCTTTCTTT. Its translation is CASRHQKNTEAFF.